The 25 T cell receptor beta chains reported below all come from one sample, sequenced in a study of cytotoxic CD8 clonotypes in ibrutinib-treated CLL. Assay used: immunoSEQ multiplex PCR; TCRdb lists only in-frame clones, some missing. The sample shows about 140,000 clones, roughly 90% of them seen only once. Sample: PBMCs, taken after 12 months of ibrutinib treatment. Receptors were obtained from a human donor with chronic lymphocytic leukemia.

The chain recombines TRBV7-9 with TRBJ2-7, with 7 bases that match TRBD1. The CDR3 contains 14 residues. Germline V gene lookup returns CDR1 SEHNR and CDR2 FQNEAQ (reference sequence). The trim removed 5 bases at V and 3 bases at J, leaving 7 bases unmatched. This CDR3 reads CASSRRDSGYEQYF. CDR3 DNA sequence: TGTGCCAGCAGCCGCCGGGACAGCGGCTACGAGCAGTACTTC. The variable domain in full, with the rest retrieved from reference TRBV7-9 and TRBJ2-7, is DTGVSQNPRHKITKRGQNVTFRCDPISEHNRLYWYRQTLGQGPEFLTYFQNEAQLEKSRLLSDRFSAERPKGSFSTLEIQRTEQGDSAMYLCASSRRDSGYEQYFGPGTRLTVT.

This chain links TRBV7-2 with TRBJ2-3; D not certain. This CDR3 is built from 15 residues. Germline assignment: CDR1 SGHTA and CDR2 FQGNSA. The V end lost 2 bases, the J end lost 4 bases, and 13 bases lay between the germline ends. The DNA for the CDR3 is TGTGCCAGCAGCTTAAGGTTTGCAACCGCAGATACGCAGTATTTT. This gives the protein CASSLRFATADTQYF.

V is TRBV19 and J is TRBJ1-1, with D perhaps matching TRBD1 (6 bases). In germline, CDR1 is LNHDA, CDR2 SQIVND (reference sequence). CDR3 size: 15 residues. The V end was cut by 4 bases, the J end by 1 base, with 13 bases between. The CDR3 loop is CASSNLGQTNTEAFF. CDR3 DNA: TGTGCCAGTAGTAACCTAGGACAGACGAACACTGAAGCTTTCTTT.

The CDR3 nucleotides are TGTGCCAGCAGTTTCGGGGGGGGAACCTACAATGAGCAGTTCTTC. Amino acid sequence: CASSFGGGTYNEQFF. The chain is built from TRBV28 and TRBJ2-1; TRBD2 matches at 8 bases. The germline gives CDR1 MDHEN, CDR2 SYDVKM. With 3 bases clipped from V and 2 bases from J, the junction kept 3 bases outside the gene matches. The CDR3 loop spans 15 amino acids.

V usage is TRBV5-1 and J usage is TRBJ2-2, with 7 nucleotides matching TRBD1. Losses at the gene ends were 1 base for V and 4 bases for J; bases not matched to a gene: 10. Germline-derived CDR1 and CDR2 are SGHRS and YFSETQ. The CDR3 has 17 amino acids. The CDR3 reads CASSLFVRGLGTGELFF. The CDR3 nucleotides are TGCGCCAGCAGCTTGTTCGTAAGGGGGCTGGGCACCGGGGAGCTGTTTTTT.

CDR3 nucleotide sequence: TGTGCCAGCAGCTTAGGACAGGGGGCAAGCTACACCTTC. This encodes CASSLGQGASYTF. The genes are TRBV5-6 and TRBJ1-2; 11 positions agree with TRBD1. Unmatched junction bases numbered 3, after V lost 2 bases and J lost 9 bases. This CDR3 has 13 residues. Germline-derived CDR1 and CDR2 are SGHDT and YYEEEE.

This sequence joins TRBV27 and TRBJ2-7, with TRBD2 matching over 7 bases. The CDR3 is 15 amino acids. Germline trimming cut 2 bases from V and 2 bases from J; bases unmatched to any gene: 6. Germline lookup yields CDR1 MNHEY and CDR2 SMNVEV (reference sequence). The chain's CDR3 is CASSLRAGEAYEQYF. The CDR3 DNA reads TGTGCCAGCAGTTTAAGGGCGGGAGAAGCCTACGAGCAGTACTTC.

The chain has TRBV2 and TRBJ2-3; tentatively, D is TRBD1 or TRBD2 (5 bases each). Between the trimmed V and J ends, which lost 7 bases and 1 base, there was a span of 18 bases. Germline V gene lookup returns CDR1 SNHLY and CDR2 FYNNEI. This CDR3 is 16 amino acids long. The CDR3 here is CASTYSGRGGTDTQYF. The CDR3 nucleotides are TGTGCCAGCACTTACTCGGGTAGGGGAGGCACAGATACGCAGTATTTT.

The rearrangement joins TRBV2 to TRBJ1-1, with 10 bases identical to TRBD1. This CDR3 spans 15 amino acids. V lost 6 bases and J lost 4; bases outside the gene matches: 8. Germline V gene data show CDR1 as SNHLY and CDR2 as FYNNEI. The chain's CDR3 is CASRGTGAPGTEAFF. The CDR3, as DNA: TGTGCCAGCAGGGGGACAGGGGCCCCGGGCACTGAAGCTTTCTTT.

This clone was detected once. The V call is TRBV6-6, the J call TRBJ1-5; D unclear. CDR1 is MNHNY and CDR2 is SVGAGI in the germline V gene (reference sequence). There are 12 residues in the CDR3. Between the trimmed V and J ends, which lost 11 bases and 0 bases, there was a span of 8 bases. The CDR3 spells CAGRNSNQPQHF. The DNA for the CDR3 is TGTGCCGGAAGAAATAGCAATCAGCCCCAGCATTTT.

This clone was counted only a few times. The chain carries TRBV30 and TRBJ2-7; maybe TRBD2 (6 bases). Germline V gene sequence: CDR1 GTSNPN, CDR2 SVGIG (reference sequence). Trimming took 1 base from V and 2 from J, leaving 27 bases between them. The CDR3 runs 19 residues. The CDR3 nucleotides are TGTGCCTGGAGTGAAAGTAGTCTAGCGCCAGAGTCGAGCACCTACGAGCAGTACTTC. Residues: CAWSESSLAPESSTYEQYF.

This clone was seen just once. V usage is TRBV6-5 and J usage is TRBJ2-7; perhaps D is TRBD1 or TRBD2 (5 bases each). The V gene lost 8 bases and the J gene lost 4 bases, with 21 bases spanning the gap. Looked up from germline, CDR1 is MNHEY and CDR2 is SVGAGI. This CDR3 has 15 amino acids. CDR3 region: CASGVGGHDGYEQYF. DNA for the CDR3: TGTGCCAGCGGGGTTGGAGGACATGATGGATACGAGCAGTACTTC.

The chain employs TRBV9 and TRBJ2-7, with TRBD1 matching 10 bases. The V segment lost 3 bases and the J segment 4 bases; nucleotides outside the gene matches: 7. Germline V CDR1 and CDR2: SGDLS, YYNGEE. CDR3 size: 15 residues. This CDR3 reads CASSEGQGRLYEQYF. As DNA, the CDR3 is TGTGCCAGCAGCGAGGGACAGGGGCGTTTGTACGAGCAGTACTTC. Full variable domain (missing parts from reference TRBV9 and TRBJ2-7): DSGVTQTPKHLITATGQRVTLRCSPRSGDLSVYWYQQSLDQGLQFLIQYYNGEERAKGNILERFSAQQFPDLHSELNLSSLELGDSALYFCASSEGQGRLYEQYFGPGTRLTVT.

The chain employs TRBV15 and TRBJ2-3, with 15 nucleotides matching TRBD2. The V and J ends lost 3 bases and 2 bases, in that order; junction bases with no gene match: 9. Germline CDR1 reads LNHNV; CDR2 reads YYDKDF (reference sequence). This CDR3 contains 19 residues. CDR3 sequence (DNA): TGTGCCACCAGCAGCTTAGGGACTAGCGGGAGGCGTTCCACAGATACGCAGTATTTT. Protein product: CATSSLGTSGRRSTDTQYF.

V is TRBV11-2 and J is TRBJ1-1; no reliable D call. The germline V gene encodes CDR1 SGHAT and CDR2 FQNNGV. This CDR3 has 15 residues. V lost 1 base to trimming and J lost 3 bases, with 12 bases between them. Here the CDR3 reads CASSLGPNRDTEAFF. In DNA, the CDR3 is TGTGCCAGCAGCTTAGGCCCCAACCGGGACACTGAAGCTTTCTTT.

This rearrangement joins TRBV7-8 to TRBJ1-1; no clear D gene. V lost 6 bases and J 3 bases, leaving 14 bases between the germline ends. Germline V CDR1 and CDR2: SGHVS, FQNEAQ. The CDR3 has 14 amino acids. Written as DNA, the CDR3 is TGTGCCAGCAGTTTGCCCGGGTATTACACTGAAGCTTTCTTT. Translating it yields CASSLPGYYTEAFF.

The genes are TRBV28 and TRBJ2-3; D is perhaps TRBD2 (5 bases). The V end lost 2 bases, the J end lost 4 bases, and 7 bases lay between the germline ends. Looked up from germline, CDR1 is MDHEN and CDR2 is SYDVKM. The CDR3 extends over 13 amino acids. The CDR3 DNA follows: TGTGCCAGCAGTTTACTCGGGGCAGATACGCAGTATTTT. Protein sequence: CASSLLGADTQYF.

V and J are TRBV4-3 and TRBJ2-1; D possibly matches TRBD1 or TRBD2 (6 bases each). CDR1 and CDR2 (germline): LGHNA, YSLEER. V lost 2 bases to trimming and J lost 4 bases, with 12 bases between them. The CDR3 is made up of 15 amino acids. CDR3 sequence: CASSQPGGGYNEQFF. CDR3 nucleotides: TGCGCCAGCAGCCAACCCGGGGGCGGGTACAATGAGCAGTTCTTC.

V gene TRBV7-2 combines with J gene TRBJ2-5; D not resolved. Trimming pared 1 base from V and 7 bases from J, leaving 19 bases between. This CDR3 has 16 residues. Germline assignment: CDR1 SGHTA and CDR2 FQGNSA. The CDR3 DNA reads TGTGCCAGCAGCTTAGGCCCGGATGGGGTAAGAGGGACCCAGTACTTC. Translating it yields CASSLGPDGVRGTQYF.

The chain joins TRBV5-1 to TRBJ2-6, with a weak D call TRBD1 (6 bases). Germline lookup yields CDR1 SGHRS and CDR2 YFSETQ. This CDR3 region has 15 residues. V was shortened by 1 base and J by 4 bases, with 9 bases between the two germline ends. The CDR3 region has the DNA TGCGCCAGCAGCTTGACAGGGACCGGGGCCAACGTCCTGACTTTC. Translated: CASSLTGTGANVLTF.

The chain uses TRBV10-1 and TRBJ2-7; no reliable D call. V lost 2 bases, J lost 6 bases, and 8 bases lay in between. This CDR3 region has 12 residues. In germline, CDR1 is WNHNN, CDR2 SYGVQD (reference sequence). The CDR3 DNA reads as TGCGCCAGCAGTGAGAGAGAAGGCGAGCAGTACTTC. Translated: CASSEREGEQYF.

This clone was picked up one time. The V call is TRBV7-9, the J call TRBJ2-7; the D gene is possibly TRBD1 (6 bases). Deletions cut 2 bases from V and 2 bases from J, with 13 bases between. The germline CDR1 and CDR2 sequences are SEHNR and FQNEAQ (reference sequence). This CDR3 spans 15 amino acids. The CDR3 loop is CASSLTGQVTYEQYF. The CDR3 coding sequence is TGTGCCAGCAGCTTAACGGGACAAGTCACCTACGAGCAGTACTTC.

The chain uses TRBV6-5 and TRBJ2-3; 8 nucleotides agree with TRBD1. The V segment lost 7 bases and the J segment 5 bases; nucleotides outside the gene matches: 8. Germline V gene lookup returns CDR1 MNHEY and CDR2 SVGAGI. The CDR3 is 14 residues long. The CDR3 is CASTPDRAQDTQYF. Here the CDR3 DNA reads TGTGCCAGCACCCCGGACAGGGCCCAAGATACGCAGTATTTT.

V usage is TRBV5-1 and J usage is TRBJ2-7, with D possibly TRBD1 on 6 matching bases. The CDR3 runs 14 residues. Germline V gene data show CDR1 as SGHRS and CDR2 as YFSETQ. The V gene lost 6 bases and the J gene lost 2 bases, with 15 bases spanning the gap. The CDR3 sequence is CASTTLDRTYEQYF. The CDR3 nucleotides are TGCGCCAGCACTACTCTAGACAGGACCTACGAGCAGTACTTC.

V usage is TRBV6-5 and J usage is TRBJ2-7; perhaps TRBD1 as D (5 bases). V gave up 8 bases and J gave up 5 bases, with 16 bases separating them. Per the germline V gene, CDR1 is MNHEY and CDR2 is SVGAGI. The CDR3 runs to 13 residues. This chain's CDR3 is CASDQGSLHEQYF. For the CDR3, the DNA is TGTGCCAGCGATCAGGGAAGCCTCCACGAGCAGTACTTC.